This T cell receptor (beta chain) was identified during a study of OX40 agonist ivuxolimab in advanced cancers. Study at large: Dosing consisted of intravenous ivuxolimab at 0.01 to 10 mg/kg every 2 weeks. Aged roughly 20 to 79 with a mean of approximately 60 years, they were approximately 80% male.

Study-level results: Among T cells, CD8+ cells averaged more expanded clones than CD4+ cells.

There are 12 residues in the CDR3. Trimming took off 1 base at V and 11 bases at J, with 10 bases between the two ends. CDR1 SGHDT and CDR2 YYEEEE come from the germline V gene. Method: immunoSEQ multiplex PCR; TCRdb's copy keeps in-frame clones and lacks some. The data contain about 48,000 clones, 75% to 85% of them singletons. Prior autoimmune disease or systemic immunosuppression barred patients. To note about this clone: Its antigen is not identified.

The source of this sequence is an adult with an advanced solid tumor such as melanoma, head and neck, liver or kidney cancer. Material: CD4+ or CD8+ T cells sorted from blood, obtained in a trial of the OX40 agonist ivuxolimab. The V gene is TRBV5-6, the J gene TRBJ1-5; D call uncertain. CDR3 region: CASSLPEGSQHF. The CDR3 coding sequence is TGTGCCAGCAGCTTGCCAGAAGGGTCCCAGCATTTT.